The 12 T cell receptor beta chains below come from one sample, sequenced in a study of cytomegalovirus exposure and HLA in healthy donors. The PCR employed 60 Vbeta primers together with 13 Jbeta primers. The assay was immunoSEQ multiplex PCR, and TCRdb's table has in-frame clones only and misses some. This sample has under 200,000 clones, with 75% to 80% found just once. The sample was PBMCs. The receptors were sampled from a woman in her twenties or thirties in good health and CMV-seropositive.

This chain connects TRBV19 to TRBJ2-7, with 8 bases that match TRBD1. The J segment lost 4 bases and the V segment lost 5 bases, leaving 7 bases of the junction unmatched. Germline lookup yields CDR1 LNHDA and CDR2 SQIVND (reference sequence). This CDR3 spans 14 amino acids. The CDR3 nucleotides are TGTGCCAGTAGTCCGGGACAGGTGTGGTACGAGCAGTACTTC. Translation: CASSPGQVWYEQYF.

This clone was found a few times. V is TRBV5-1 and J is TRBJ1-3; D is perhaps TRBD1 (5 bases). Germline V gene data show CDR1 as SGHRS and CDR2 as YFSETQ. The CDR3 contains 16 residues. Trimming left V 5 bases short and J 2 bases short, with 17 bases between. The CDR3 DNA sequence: TGCGCCAGCAGATCGGGGGTCGGGGTTACTGGAAACACCATATATTTT. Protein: CASRSGVGVTGNTIYF.

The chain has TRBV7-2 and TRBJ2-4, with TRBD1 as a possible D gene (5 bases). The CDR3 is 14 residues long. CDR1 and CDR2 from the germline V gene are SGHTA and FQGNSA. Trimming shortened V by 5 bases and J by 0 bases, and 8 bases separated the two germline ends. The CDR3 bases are TGTGCCAGCAGCGTGACAGTAGCCAAAAACATTCAGTACTTC. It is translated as CASSVTVAKNIQYF.

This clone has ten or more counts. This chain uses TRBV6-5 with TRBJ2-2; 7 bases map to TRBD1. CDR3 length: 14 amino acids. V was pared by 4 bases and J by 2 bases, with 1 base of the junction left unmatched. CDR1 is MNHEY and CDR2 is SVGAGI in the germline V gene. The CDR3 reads CASSWDSNTGELFF. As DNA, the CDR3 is TGTGCCAGCAGTTGGGACAGCAACACCGGGGAGCTGTTTTTT.

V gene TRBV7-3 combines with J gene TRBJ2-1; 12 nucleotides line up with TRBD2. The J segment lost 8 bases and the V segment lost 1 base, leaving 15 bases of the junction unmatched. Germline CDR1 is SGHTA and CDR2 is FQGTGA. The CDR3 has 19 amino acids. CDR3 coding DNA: TGTGCCAGCAGCTTAAAAACCGCTAGCGGGGGGGCCCAAGGCGATGAGCAGTTCTTC. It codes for CASSLKTASGGAQGDEQFF.

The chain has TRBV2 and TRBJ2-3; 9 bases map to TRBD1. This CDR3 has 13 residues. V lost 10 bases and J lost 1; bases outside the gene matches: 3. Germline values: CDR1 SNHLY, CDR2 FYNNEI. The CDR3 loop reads CATRQGGTDTQYF. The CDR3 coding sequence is TGTGCCACCAGACAGGGGGGCACAGATACGCAGTATTTT. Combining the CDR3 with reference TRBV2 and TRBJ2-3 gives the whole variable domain EPEVTQTPSHQVTQMGQEVILRCVPISNHLYFYWYRQILGQKVEFLVSFYNNEISEKSEIFDDQFSVERPDGSNFTLKIRSTKLEDSAMYFCATRQGGTDTQYFGPGTRLTVL.

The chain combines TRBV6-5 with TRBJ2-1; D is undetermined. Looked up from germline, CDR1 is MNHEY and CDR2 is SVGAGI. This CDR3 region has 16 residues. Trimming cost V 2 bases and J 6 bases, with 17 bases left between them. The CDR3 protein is CASSYTPSSSGNEQFF. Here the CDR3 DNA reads TGTGCCAGCAGTTACACCCCCTCGAGTAGTGGCAATGAGCAGTTCTTC.

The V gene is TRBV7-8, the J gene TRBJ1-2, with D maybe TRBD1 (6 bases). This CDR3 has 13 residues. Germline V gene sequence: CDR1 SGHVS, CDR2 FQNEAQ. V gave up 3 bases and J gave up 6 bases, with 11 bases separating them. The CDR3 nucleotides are TGTGCCAGCAGCTTGCAGGGGAGGGATGGCTACACCTTC. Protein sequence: CASSLQGRDGYTF.

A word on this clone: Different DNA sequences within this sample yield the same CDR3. The CDR3 DNA reads TGTGCCAGCAGCTCAGTATCAGATACGCAGTATTTT. It specifies CASSSVSDTQYF. The chain carries TRBV6-5 and TRBJ2-3; D is uncertain. The CDR3 is made up of 12 amino acids. CDR1 is MNHEY, CDR2 SVGAGI, per germline. Trimming removed 6 bases from V and 4 bases from J, with 8 bases in between.

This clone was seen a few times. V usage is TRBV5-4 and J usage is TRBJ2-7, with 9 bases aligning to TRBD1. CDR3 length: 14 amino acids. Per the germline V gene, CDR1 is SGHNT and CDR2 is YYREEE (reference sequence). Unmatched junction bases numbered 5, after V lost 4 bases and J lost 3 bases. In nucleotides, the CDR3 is TGTGCCAGCAGCAGTAGGGACAGGGTCTACGAGCAGTACTTC. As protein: CASSSRDRVYEQYF.

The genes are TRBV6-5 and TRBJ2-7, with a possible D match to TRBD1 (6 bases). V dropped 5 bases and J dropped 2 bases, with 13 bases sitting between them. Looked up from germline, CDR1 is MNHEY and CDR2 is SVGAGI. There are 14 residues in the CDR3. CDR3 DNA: TGTGCCAGCAGTCCCGTACAGGGACCCTACGAGCAGTACTTC. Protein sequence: CASSPVQGPYEQYF.

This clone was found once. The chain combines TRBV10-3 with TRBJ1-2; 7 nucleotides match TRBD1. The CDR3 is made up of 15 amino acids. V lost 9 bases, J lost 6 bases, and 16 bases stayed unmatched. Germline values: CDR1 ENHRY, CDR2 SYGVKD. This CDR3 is CAMKPGTVGYDGYTF. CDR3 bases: TGTGCCATGAAGCCCGGGACAGTAGGATACGATGGCTACACCTTC.